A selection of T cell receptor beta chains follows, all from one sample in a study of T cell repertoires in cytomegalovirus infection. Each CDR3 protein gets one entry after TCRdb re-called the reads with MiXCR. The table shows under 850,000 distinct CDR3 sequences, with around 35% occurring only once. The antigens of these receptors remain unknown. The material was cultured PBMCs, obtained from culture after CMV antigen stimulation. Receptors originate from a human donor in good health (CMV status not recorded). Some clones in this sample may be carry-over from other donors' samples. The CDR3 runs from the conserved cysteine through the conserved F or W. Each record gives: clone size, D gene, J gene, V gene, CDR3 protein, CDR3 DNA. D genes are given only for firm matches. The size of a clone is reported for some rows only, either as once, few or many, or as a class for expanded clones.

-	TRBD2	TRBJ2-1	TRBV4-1	CASSQEGTERGEQFF	TGCGCCAGCAGCCAAGAAGGTACGGAGCGGGGTGAGCAGTTCTTC
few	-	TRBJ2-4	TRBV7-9	CASSLGTLGKNIQYF	TGTGCCAGCAGCTTAGGGACTCTCGGGAAAAACATTCAGTACTTC
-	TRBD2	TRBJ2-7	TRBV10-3	CAIRRLAGEYEQYF	TGTGCCATCAGGCGACTAGCGGGAGAGTACGAGCAGTACTTC
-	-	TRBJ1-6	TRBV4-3	CASSQLRDSPLHF	TGCGCCAGCAGCCAATTACGAGATTCACCCCTCCACTTT
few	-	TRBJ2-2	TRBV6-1	CASSERKDSTGELFF	TGTGCCAGCAGTGAAAGGAAGGACAGCACCGGGGAGCTGTTTTTT
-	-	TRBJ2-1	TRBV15	CATSSRGGNEQFF	TGTGCCACCAGCTCAAGGGGAGGAAATGAGCAGTTCTTC
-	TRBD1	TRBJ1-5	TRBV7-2	CASSLDRGGAQPQHF	TGTGCCAGCAGCTTGGACAGGGGGGGGGCTCAGCCCCAGCATTTT
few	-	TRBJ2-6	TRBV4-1	CASSLQGVPGANVLTF	TGCGCCAGCAGCTTACAGGGAGTCCCTGGGGCCAACGTCCTGACTTTC
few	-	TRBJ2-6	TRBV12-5	CASGSHRTSGANVLTF	TGTGCTAGTGGTTCTCACAGAACCTCTGGGGCCAACGTCCTGACTTTC
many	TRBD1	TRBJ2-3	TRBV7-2	CASSLETGPSTDTQYF	TGTGCCAGCAGCTTAGAGACAGGGCCGAGCACAGATACGCAGTATTTT
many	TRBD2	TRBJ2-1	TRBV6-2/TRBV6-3	CASSYSGLAGAYNEQFF	TGTGCCAGCAGTTACTCGGGGCTAGCGGGTGCCTACAATGAGCAGTTCTTC
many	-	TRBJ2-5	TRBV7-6	CASSLSRGETQYF	TGTGCCAGCAGTTTATCGCGAGGGGAGACCCAGTACTTC
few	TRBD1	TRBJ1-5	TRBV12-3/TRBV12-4	CASSRTRGLDQPQHF	TGTGCCAGCAGTCGAACCAGGGGGTTGGATCAGCCCCAGCATTTT
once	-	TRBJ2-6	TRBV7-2	CASRSVGGANVLTF	TGTGCCAGCCGATCCGTGGGGGGGGCCAACGTCCTGACTTTC
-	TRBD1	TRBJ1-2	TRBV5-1	CASNTGTGLRSNGYTF	TGCGCCAGCAACACCGGGACAGGGTTGAGGAGTAATGGCTACACCTTC
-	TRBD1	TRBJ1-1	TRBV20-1	CSANQPGTGNTEAFF	TGCAGTGCTAATCAACCTGGGACAGGGAACACTGAAGCTTTCTTT
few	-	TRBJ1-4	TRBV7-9	CASSNPQGTNEKLFF	TGTGCCAGCAGCAATCCCCAGGGGACTAATGAAAAACTGTTTTTT
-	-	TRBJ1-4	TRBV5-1	CASSLQPGGVEKLFF	TGCGCCAGCAGCTTGCAACCCGGGGGCGTTGAAAAACTGTTTTTT
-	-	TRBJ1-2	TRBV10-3	CAISESSGVYGYTF	TGTGCCATCAGTGAGTCCAGCGGGGTCTATGGCTACACCTTC
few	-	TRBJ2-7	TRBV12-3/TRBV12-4	CASSLDSGTTYEQYF	TGTGCCAGCAGTTTAGATTCCGGGACAACCTACGAGCAGTACTTC
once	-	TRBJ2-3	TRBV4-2	CASSQDGQSDTQYF	TGTGCCAGCAGCCAAGACGGCCAGTCAGATACGCAGTATTTT
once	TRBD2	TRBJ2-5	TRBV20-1	CAPSSGSFETQYF	TGCGCACCCTCTAGCGGGAGTTTTGAGACCCAGTACTTC
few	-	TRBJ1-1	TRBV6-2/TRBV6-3	CASSYDEGRTEAFF	TGTGCCAGCAGTTACGATGAGGGGCGCACTGAAGCTTTCTTT
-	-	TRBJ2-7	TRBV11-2	CASSIGPPRASSYEQYF	TGTGCCAGCAGTATAGGACCCCCCAGGGCGAGCTCCTACGAGCAGTACTTC
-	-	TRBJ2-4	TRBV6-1	CASSGYRVAHIQYF	TGTGCCAGCAGTGGATACAGGGTAGCGCACATTCAGTACTTC
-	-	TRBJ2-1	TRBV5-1	CASGGEGSSYNEQFF	TGCGCCAGCGGTGGTGAGGGGAGCTCCTACAATGAGCAGTTCTTC
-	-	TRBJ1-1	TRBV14	CASSQLRDNTEAFF	TGTGCCAGCAGCCAACTCAGGGATAACACTGAAGCTTTCTTT
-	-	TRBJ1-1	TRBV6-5	CASTRFQGTEAFF	TGTGCCAGCACTCGGTTCCAGGGCACTGAAGCTTTCTTT
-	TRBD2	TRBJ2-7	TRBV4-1	CASSPWTSGRSGQLYEQYF	TGCGCCAGCAGCCCTTGGACTAGCGGGAGATCAGGCCAGCTCTACGAGCAGTACTTC
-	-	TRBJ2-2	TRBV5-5	CASSLAGTPTGELFF	TGTGCCAGCAGCTTGGCAGGAACCCCCACCGGGGAGCTGTTTTTT
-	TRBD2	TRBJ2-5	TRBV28	CASSSPGGGARETQYF	TGTGCCAGCAGTTCCCCTGGCGGGGGGGCCAGGGAGACCCAGTACTTC
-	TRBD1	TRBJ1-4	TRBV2	CASTPNGPDRGFF	TGTGCCAGCACTCCGAACGGGCCGGACAGGGGGTTTTTT
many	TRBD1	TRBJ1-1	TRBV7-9	CASSSLTGTNTEAFF	TGTGCCAGCAGCTCCTTGACAGGGACGAACACTGAAGCTTTCTTT
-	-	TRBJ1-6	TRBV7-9	CASSLVFDRRSSYNSPLHF	TGTGCCAGCAGCTTAGTATTCGACAGGAGGAGCTCCTATAATTCACCCCTCCACTTT
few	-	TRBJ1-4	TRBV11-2	CASRPRDGNEKLFF	TGTGCCAGCAGACCCCGGGACGGGAATGAAAAACTGTTTTTT
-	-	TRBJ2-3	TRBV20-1	CSAMDHPVTDTQYF	TGCAGTGCCATGGACCATCCCGTCACAGATACGCAGTATTTT
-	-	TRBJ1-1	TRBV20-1	CSATPGDTRNTEAFF	TGCAGTGCTACACCTGGGGACACACGGAACACTGAAGCTTTCTTT
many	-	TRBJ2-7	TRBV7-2	CASSHGLDYEQYF	TGTGCCAGCAGCCACGGACTGGACTACGAGCAGTACTTC
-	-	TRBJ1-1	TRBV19	CAVDSPAGTEAFF	TGTGCCGTAGATAGTCCAGCGGGCACTGAAGCTTTCTTT
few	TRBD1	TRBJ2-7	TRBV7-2	CASSLDRGGGYEQYF	TGTGCCAGCAGCCTGGACAGGGGAGGTGGCTACGAGCAGTACTTC
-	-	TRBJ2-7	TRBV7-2	CASSLGGSTIYEQYF	TGTGCCAGCAGCTTAGGAGGCAGCACCATCTACGAGCAGTACTTC
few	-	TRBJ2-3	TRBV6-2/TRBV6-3	CASSYSSLSPSTDTQYF	TGTGCCAGCAGTTACTCGAGTCTCAGCCCTAGCACAGATACGCAGTATTTT
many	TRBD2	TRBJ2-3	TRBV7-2	CASSLALPGGPDTQYF	TGTGCCAGCAGCTTAGCGCTCCCGGGGGGGCCGGATACGCAGTATTTT
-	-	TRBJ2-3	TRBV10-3	CAISRQDLRERTDTQYF	TGTGCCATCAGCCGGCAAGATCTCAGGGAACGCACAGATACGCAGTATTTT
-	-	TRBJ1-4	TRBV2	CASSDIATNEKLFF	TGTGCCAGCAGTGATATAGCAACTAATGAAAAACTGTTTTTT
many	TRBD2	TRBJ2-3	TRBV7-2	CASSPTGGYGDTQYF	TGTGCCAGCAGCCCGACCGGGGGGTATGGGGATACGCAGTATTTT
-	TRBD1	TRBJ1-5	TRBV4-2	CASSHLDRHNQPQHF	TGTGCCAGCAGCCACTTGGACAGGCATAATCAGCCCCAGCATTTT
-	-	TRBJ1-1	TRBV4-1	CASSHQRTSVYTEAFF	TGCGCCAGCAGCCACCAGAGGACCTCGGTCTACACTGAAGCTTTCTTT
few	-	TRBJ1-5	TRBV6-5	CASRRQAESNQPQHF	TGTGCCAGCAGGAGACAGGCAGAAAGCAATCAGCCCCAGCATTTT
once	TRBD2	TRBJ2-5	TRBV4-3	CASSQGIAGAWETQYF	TGCGCCAGCAGCCAAGGAATAGCGGGGGCATGGGAGACCCAGTACTTC
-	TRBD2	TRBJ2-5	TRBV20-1	CSARWGGRETQYF	TGCAGTGCTAGATGGGGGGGAAGAGAGACCCAGTACTTC
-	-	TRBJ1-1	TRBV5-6	CASKGHSPEAFF	TGTGCCAGCAAAGGACACAGCCCTGAAGCTTTCTTT
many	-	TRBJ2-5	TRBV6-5	CASSSGNQETQYF	TGTGCCAGCAGTTCGGGAAACCAAGAGACCCAGTACTTC
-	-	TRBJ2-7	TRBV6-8	CASSYSTDPYEQYF	TGTGCCAGCAGTTACTCGACAGACCCCTACGAGCAGTACTTC
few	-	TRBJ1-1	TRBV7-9	CAIRLGGTEAFF	TGTGCCATCCGACTTGGGGGCACTGAAGCTTTCTTT